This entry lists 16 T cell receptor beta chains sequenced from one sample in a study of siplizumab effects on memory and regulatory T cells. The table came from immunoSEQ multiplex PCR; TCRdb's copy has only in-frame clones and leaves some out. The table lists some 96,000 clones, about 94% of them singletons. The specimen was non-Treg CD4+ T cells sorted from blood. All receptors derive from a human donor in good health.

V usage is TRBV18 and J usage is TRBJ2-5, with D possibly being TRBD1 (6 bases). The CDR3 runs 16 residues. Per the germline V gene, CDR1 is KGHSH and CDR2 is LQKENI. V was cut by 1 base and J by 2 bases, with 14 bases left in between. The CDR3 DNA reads TGTGCCAGCTCACCACTTTTCCAGGGGAATCAAGAGACCCAGTACTTC. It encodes CASSPLFQGNQETQYF.

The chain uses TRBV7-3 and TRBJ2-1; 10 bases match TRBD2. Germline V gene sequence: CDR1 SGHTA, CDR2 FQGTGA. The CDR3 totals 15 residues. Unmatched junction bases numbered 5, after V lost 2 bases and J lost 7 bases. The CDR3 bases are TGTGCCAGCAGCTTAGCTAGCGGGAGCCAAAATGAGCAGTTCTTC. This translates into CASSLASGSQNEQFF.

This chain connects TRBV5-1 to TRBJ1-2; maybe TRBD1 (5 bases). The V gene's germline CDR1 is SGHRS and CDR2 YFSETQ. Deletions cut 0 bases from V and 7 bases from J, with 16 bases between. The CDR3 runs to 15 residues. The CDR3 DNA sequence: TGCGCCAGCAGCTTGGATGGGACGGTTACTATTGGCTACACCTTC. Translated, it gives CASSLDGTVTIGYTF.

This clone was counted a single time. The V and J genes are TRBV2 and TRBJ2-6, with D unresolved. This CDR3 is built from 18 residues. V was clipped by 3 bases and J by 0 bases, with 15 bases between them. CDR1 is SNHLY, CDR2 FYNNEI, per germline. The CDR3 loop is CASSDGPRPFSGANVLTF. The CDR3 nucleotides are TGTGCCAGCAGTGACGGACCAAGGCCGTTCTCTGGGGCCAACGTCCTGACTTTC.

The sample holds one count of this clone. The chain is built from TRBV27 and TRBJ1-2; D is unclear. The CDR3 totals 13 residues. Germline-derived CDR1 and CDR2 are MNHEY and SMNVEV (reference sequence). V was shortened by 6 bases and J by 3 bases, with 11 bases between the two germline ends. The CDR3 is CASSNNPDYGYTF. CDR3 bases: TGTGCCAGCAGCAATAACCCCGACTATGGCTACACCTTC.

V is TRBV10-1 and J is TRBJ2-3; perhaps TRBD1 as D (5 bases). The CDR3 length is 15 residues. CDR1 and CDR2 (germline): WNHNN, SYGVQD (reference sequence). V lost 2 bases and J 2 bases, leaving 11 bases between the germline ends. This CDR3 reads CASSENVGPTDTQYF. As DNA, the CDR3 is TGCGCCAGCAGTGAGAACGTGGGGCCCACAGATACGCAGTATTTT.

CDR3: CASSPHGLAGAGELFF. The CDR3 nucleotides are TGTGCCAGCAGCCCCCATGGACTAGCGGGGGCCGGGGAGCTGTTTTTT. V gene TRBV7-2 combines with J gene TRBJ2-2, with 13 positions matching TRBD2. Germline CDR1 is SGHTA and CDR2 is FQGNSA. V lost 5 bases, J lost 6 bases, and 6 bases stayed unmatched. The CDR3 sequence is 16 residues long. The full variable domain, in which reference TRBV7-2 and TRBJ2-2 provide the parts outside the CDR3, is GAGVSQSPSNKVTEKGKDVELRCDPISGHTALYWYRQSLGQGLEFLIYFQGNSAPDKSGLPSDRFSAERTGGSVSTLTIQRTQQEDSAVYLCASSPHGLAGAGELFFGEGSRLTVL.

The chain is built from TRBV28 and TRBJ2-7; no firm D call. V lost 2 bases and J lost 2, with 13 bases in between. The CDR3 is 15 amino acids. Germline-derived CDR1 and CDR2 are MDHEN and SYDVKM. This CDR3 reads CASSLNPVETYEQYF. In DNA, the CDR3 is TGTGCCAGCAGTTTAAACCCAGTTGAGACCTACGAGCAGTACTTC.

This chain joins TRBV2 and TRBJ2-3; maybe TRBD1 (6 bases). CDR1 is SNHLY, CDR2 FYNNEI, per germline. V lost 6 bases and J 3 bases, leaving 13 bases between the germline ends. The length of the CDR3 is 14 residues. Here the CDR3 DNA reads TGTGCCAGCAGCGCAGGGGTCCGGACAGATACGCAGTATTTT. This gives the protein CASSAGVRTDTQYF. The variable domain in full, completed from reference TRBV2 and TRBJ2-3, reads EPEVTQTPSHQVTQMGQEVILRCVPISNHLYFYWYRQILGQKVEFLVSFYNNEISEKSEIFDDQFSVERPDGSNFTLKIRSTKLEDSAMYFCASSAGVRTDTQYFGPGTRLTVL.

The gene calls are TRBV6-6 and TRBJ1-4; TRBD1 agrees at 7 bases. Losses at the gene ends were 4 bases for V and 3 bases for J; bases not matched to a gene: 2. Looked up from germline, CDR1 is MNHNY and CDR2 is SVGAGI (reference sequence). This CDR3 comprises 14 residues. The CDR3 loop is CASSFQGANEKLFF. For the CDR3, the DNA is TGTGCCAGCAGTTTCCAGGGGGCTAATGAAAAACTGTTTTTT.

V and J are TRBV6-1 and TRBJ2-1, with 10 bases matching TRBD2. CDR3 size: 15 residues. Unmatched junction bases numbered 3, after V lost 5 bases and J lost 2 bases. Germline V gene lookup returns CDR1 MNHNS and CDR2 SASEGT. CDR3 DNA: TGTGCCAGCAGTCTAGCGGGGGTGGCCTACAATGAGCAGTTCTTC. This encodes CASSLAGVAYNEQFF.

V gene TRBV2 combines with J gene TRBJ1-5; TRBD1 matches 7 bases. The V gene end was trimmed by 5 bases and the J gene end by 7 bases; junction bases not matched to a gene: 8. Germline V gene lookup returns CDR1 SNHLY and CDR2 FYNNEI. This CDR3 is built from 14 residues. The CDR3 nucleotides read TGTGCCAGCAGTCCAGGGTCAGGGGGACAGCCCCAGCATTTT. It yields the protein CASSPGSGGQPQHF.

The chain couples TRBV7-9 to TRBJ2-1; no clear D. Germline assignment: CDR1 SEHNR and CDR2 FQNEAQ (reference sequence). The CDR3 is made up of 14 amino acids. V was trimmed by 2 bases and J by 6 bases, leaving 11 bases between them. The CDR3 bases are TGTGCCAGCAGCTTATTTCCTAGTAGCAATGAGCAGTTCTTC. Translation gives CASSLFPSSNEQFF.

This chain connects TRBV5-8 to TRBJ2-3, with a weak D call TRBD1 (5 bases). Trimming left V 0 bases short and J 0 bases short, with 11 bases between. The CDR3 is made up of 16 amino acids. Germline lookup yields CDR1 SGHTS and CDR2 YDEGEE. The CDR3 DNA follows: TGTGCCAGCAGCTTGGAAGGGGCTATTAGCACAGATACGCAGTATTTT. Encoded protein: CASSLEGAISTDTQYF.

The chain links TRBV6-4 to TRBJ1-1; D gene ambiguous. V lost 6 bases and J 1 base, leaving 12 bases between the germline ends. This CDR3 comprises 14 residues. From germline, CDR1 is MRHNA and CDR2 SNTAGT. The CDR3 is CASRGSSRNTEAFF. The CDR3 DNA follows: TGTGCCAGCAGGGGGTCTAGTAGGAACACTGAAGCTTTCTTT.

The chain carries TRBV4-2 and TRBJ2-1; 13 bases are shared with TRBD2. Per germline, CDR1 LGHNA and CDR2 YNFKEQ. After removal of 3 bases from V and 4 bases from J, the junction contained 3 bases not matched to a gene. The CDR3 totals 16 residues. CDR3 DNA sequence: TGTGCCAGCAGCCAGGGACTAGCGGGGATTTACAATGAGCAGTTCTTC. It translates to CASSQGLAGIYNEQFF.